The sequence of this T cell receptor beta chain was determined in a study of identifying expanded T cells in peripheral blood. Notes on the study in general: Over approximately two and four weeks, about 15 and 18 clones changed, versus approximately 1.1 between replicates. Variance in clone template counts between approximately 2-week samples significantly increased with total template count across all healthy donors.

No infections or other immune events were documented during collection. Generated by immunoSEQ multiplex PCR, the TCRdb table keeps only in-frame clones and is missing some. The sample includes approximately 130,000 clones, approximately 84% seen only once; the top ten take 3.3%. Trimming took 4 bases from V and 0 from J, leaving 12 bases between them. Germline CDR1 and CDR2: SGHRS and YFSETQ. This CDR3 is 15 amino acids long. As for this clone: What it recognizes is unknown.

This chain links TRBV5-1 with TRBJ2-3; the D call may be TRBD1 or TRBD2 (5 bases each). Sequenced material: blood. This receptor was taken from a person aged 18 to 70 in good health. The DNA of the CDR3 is TGCGCCAGCAGCCGCATGGGACCTAGCACAGATACGCAGTATTTT. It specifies CASSRMGPSTDTQYF. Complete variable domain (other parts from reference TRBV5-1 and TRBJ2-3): KAGVTQTPRYLIKTRGQQVTLSCSPISGHRSVSWYQQTPGQGLQFLFEYFSETQRNKGNFPGRFSGRQFSNSRSEMNVSTLELGDSALYLCASSRMGPSTDTQYFGPGTRLTVL.